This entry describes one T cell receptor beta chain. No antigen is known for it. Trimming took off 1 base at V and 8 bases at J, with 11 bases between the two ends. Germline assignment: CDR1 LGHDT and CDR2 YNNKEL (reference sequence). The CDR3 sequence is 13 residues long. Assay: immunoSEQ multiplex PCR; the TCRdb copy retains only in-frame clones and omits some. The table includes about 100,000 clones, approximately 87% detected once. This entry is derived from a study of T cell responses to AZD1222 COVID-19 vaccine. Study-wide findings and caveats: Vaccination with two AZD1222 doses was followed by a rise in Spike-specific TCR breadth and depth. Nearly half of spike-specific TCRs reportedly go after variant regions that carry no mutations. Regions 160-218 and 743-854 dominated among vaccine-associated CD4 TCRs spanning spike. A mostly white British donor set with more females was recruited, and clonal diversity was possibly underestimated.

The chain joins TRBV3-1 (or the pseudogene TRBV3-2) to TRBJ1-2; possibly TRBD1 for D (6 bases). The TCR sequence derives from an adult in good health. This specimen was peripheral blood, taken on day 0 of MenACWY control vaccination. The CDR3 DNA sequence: TGTGCCAGCAGCCAAGGACAGGCTCAGGGCTACACCTTC. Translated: CASSQGQAQGYTF.